Below, one T cell receptor beta chain is given with its context. Its matching antigen is unknown. Documented time point: week 35, safety follow-up. One vaccine dose held 300 ug of mutant IDH1 20-mer peptide and came with topical imiquimod. The astrocytomas were IDH1-mutant, ATRX-negative, and WHO grade 3 or 4. Per germline, CDR1 SGHRS and CDR2 YFSETQ. V lost 0 bases, J lost 1 base, and 7 bases lay in between. The length of the CDR3 is 14 residues. This record belongs to a study of a mutant IDH1 vaccine in newly diagnosed glioma. Across the whole study: Patients began vaccination 4-6 weeks after radiotherapy alone, or with temozolomide cycles. Beforehand, treatment had been radiotherapy, temozolomide, or both; the majority received both.

TCRdb's copy holds only in-frame clones and misses some; the assay was immunoSEQ multiplex PCR. Of approximately 31,000 clones detected, 80% appear once; the ten largest clones hold roughly 3.2%. The chain links TRBV5-1 to TRBJ1-2; D not resolved. The sample here was PBMCs, taken from a glioma patient whose treatment included an IDH1 peptide vaccine. This TCR was recovered from a man between 35 and 55 years old with glioma. Some clones in this sample may be carry-over from other donors' samples. The DNA for the CDR3 is TGCGCCAGCAGCTTGGAGGACTTTAACTATGGCTACACCTTC. This sequence encodes CASSLEDFNYGYTF.